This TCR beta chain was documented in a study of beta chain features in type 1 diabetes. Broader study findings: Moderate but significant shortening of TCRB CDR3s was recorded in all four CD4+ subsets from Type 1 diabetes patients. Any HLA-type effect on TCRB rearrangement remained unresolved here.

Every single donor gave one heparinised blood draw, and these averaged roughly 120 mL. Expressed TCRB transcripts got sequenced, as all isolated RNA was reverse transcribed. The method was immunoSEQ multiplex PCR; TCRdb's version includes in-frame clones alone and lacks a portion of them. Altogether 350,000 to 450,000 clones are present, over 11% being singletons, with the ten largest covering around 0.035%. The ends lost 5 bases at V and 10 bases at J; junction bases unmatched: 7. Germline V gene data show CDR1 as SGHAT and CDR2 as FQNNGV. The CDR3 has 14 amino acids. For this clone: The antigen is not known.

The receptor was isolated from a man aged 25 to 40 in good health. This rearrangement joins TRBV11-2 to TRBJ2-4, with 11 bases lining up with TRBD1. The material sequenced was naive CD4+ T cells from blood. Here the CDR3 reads CASSPGQGAGIQYF. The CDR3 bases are TGTGCCAGCAGCCCAGGACAGGGGGCTGGTATTCAGTACTTC. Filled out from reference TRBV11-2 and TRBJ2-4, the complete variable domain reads EAGVAQSPRYKIIEKRQSVAFWCNPISGHATLYWYQQILGQGPKLLIQFQNNGVVDDSQLPKDRFSAERLKGVDSTLKIQPAKLEDSAVYLCASSPGQGAGIQYFGAGTRLSVL.